This section outlines one T cell receptor beta chain sequence together with its context. Its antigen is not known. The data derive from a study of identifying expanded T cells in peripheral blood. The protocol was immunoSEQ multiplex PCR, while the TCRdb copy is restricted to in-frame clones and leaves out a portion. The table lists 70,000 to 100,000 clones, 88% of them singletons. The CDR3 extends over 15 amino acids. CDR1 and CDR2 from the germline V gene are LGHNA and YNFKEQ. V lost 2 bases, J lost 4 bases, and 14 bases lay in between. Study-level points and caveats: Clone count variance between roughly 2-week samples rose with total template count.

Sequenced sample: blood. This rearrangement joins TRBV4-2 to TRBJ1-1; TRBD1 is a possible D gene (6 bases). The receptor's source is a person aged 18 to 75 in good health. The CDR3 protein is CASSQLGSRGTEAFF. The DNA of the CDR3 is TGTGCCAGCAGCCAATTGGGGAGCAGGGGCACTGAAGCTTTCTTT.